This T cell receptor beta chain stems from a study of blood T cell repertoires in COVID-19. At the level of the study: Spain, Italy and the United States supplied samples that represented acute and convalescent COVID-19.

How the authors handled the data: For nucleated cells, counts were estimated from reference gene primer amplification. Using immunoSEQ multiplex PCR, the repertoire was profiled, and TCRdb retains in-frame clones only, with some absent. The DNA gave D and trimming, while V, J and clone size come from that table. The sample contains around 200,000 clones, around 87% of which appear only once. There are 15 residues in the CDR3. J was trimmed by 7 bases and V by 4 bases; bases with no gene match: 11. Germline CDR1 KGHDR, CDR2 SFDVKD. Comment on this clone: This sample includes further DNA sequences coding for the same CDR3.

The receptor was isolated from a man aged 40-49 years with active or convalescent COVID-19. Sample: peripheral blood. The J gene is TRBJ2-7, the V gene TRBV24-1; 8 bases agree with TRBD1. The CDR3 loop is CATSDPQGAEEEQYF. The CDR3 DNA sequence: TGTGCCACCAGTGACCCGCAGGGGGCGGAGGAAGAGCAGTACTTC.